What follows is one T cell receptor (beta chain) and its context. Its antigen is not known. The CDR3 is 11 residues long. V gave up 5 bases and J gave up 7 bases, with 9 bases separating them. Germline V gene lookup returns CDR1 SGHTA and CDR2 FQGNSA. This record belongs to a study of blood T cells in healthy people across ages. Study-wide results and limits: Long-lived and aged donors differed, with more naive CD4+ cells and higher diversity in the long-lived. A roughly linear fall in TCR beta diversity per million T cells was seen with increasing age.

With a J-beta primer mix and a sample-barcoded 5' primer, a second PCR ran about 6 to 11 cycles. TCRdb ran MiXCR on the 5' RACE reads and lists one entry per CDR3 protein. The sample holds roughly 800,000 distinct CDR3 sequences, more than 45% seen once. Sequencing was carried out using blood. This TCR derives from a man aged 25-40 years in good health. The chain joins TRBV7-2 to TRBJ2-7; D uncertain. CDR3 in amino acids: CASSGVREQYF. The CDR3 DNA is TGTGCCAGCAGCGGAGTACGGGAGCAGTACTTC.